Below, 25 T cell receptor beta chains from the same sample are listed, as sequenced in a study of blood T cell repertoires in COVID-19. Measured with immunoSEQ multiplex PCR; TCRdb has only the in-frame clones, and not every one. The top ten hold 9.5% to 15% of the sample, which has over 85,000 clones, roughly 84% seen once. The sequencing input was peripheral blood. The receptors come from a human donor in a cohort sampled during active COVID-19.

The chain employs TRBV30 and TRBJ2-1, with 10 bases matching TRBD1. The CDR3 sequence is 12 residues long. Germline assignment: CDR1 GTSNPN and CDR2 SVGIG (reference sequence). J lost 15 bases, V lost 5 bases, and 10 bases had no gene match. The CDR3 here is CAWATGGVKMFF. The CDR3 nucleotides read TGTGCCTGGGCGACAGGGGGCGTGAAAATGTTCTTC.

The chain uses TRBV12-3 or TRBV12-4 and TRBJ1-5, with D unresolved. CDR3 length: 13 amino acids. The V end lost 6 bases, the J end lost 4 bases, and 10 bases lay between the germline ends. For the CDR3, the DNA is TGTGCCAGCAGACCGAACAAGAATCAGCCCCAGCATTTT. This sequence encodes CASRPNKNQPQHF.

V and J are TRBV4-2 and TRBJ1-4, with D maybe TRBD1 (6 bases). The V and J ends lost 0 bases and 5 bases respectively, with 10 bases between them. CDR3 length equals 15 residues. Germline loops: CDR1 LGHNA, CDR2 YNFKEQ. The CDR3 is CASSQEDRINEKLFF. CDR3 DNA: TGTGCCAGCAGCCAAGAAGACAGGATAAATGAAAAACTGTTTTTT.

V gene TRBV6-2 or TRBV6-3 combines with J gene TRBJ1-6, with 7 nucleotides matching TRBD1. The J segment lost 6 bases and the V segment lost 2 bases, leaving 7 bases of the junction unmatched. Germline CDR1 reads MNHEY; CDR2 reads SVGEGT. The CDR3 is 16 amino acids. CDR3 sequence reads: CASSYSPGQVNSPLHF. CDR3 coding DNA: TGTGCCAGCAGTTACAGCCCTGGACAGGTTAATTCACCCCTCCACTTT.

The chain joins TRBV4-2 to TRBJ1-6; D gene uncertain. V was clipped by 4 bases and J by 6 bases, with 13 bases between them. The CDR3 consists of 15 residues. Germline lookup yields CDR1 LGHNA and CDR2 YNFKEQ. The CDR3 DNA follows: TGTGCCAGCAGCCTGGCCCCCTCGGGTAATTCACCCCTCCACTTT. Its protein product is CASSLAPSGNSPLHF.

The chain uses TRBV5-1 and TRBJ1-3, with TRBD1 matching 9 bases. Germline CDR1 is SGHRS and CDR2 is YFSETQ. CDR3 length equals 15 residues. J lost 8 bases, V lost 3 bases, and 9 bases had no gene match. CDR3 loop: CASSSGQGQTHTIYF. CDR3 bases: TGCGCCAGCAGCTCCGGACAGGGGCAAACACACACCATATATTTT. The full variable domain, its missing parts supplied by reference TRBV5-1 and TRBJ1-3, is KAGVTQTPRYLIKTRGQQVTLSCSPISGHRSVSWYQQTPGQGLQFLFEYFSETQRNKGNFPGRFSGRQFSNSRSEMNVSTLELGDSALYLCASSSGQGQTHTIYFGEGSWLTVV.

This clone turned up a few times. This rearrangement joins TRBV25-1 to TRBJ2-7; TRBD2 matches at 7 bases. Per the germline V gene, CDR1 is MGHDK and CDR2 is SYGVNS. Unmatched junction bases numbered 12, after V lost 1 base and J lost 0 bases. The CDR3 runs 18 residues. Here the CDR3 DNA reads TGTGCCAGCAGTGAATGGAGGCGGGACGGGGGGAGCTCCTACGAGCAGTACTTC. Protein: CASSEWRRDGGSSYEQYF.

This sequence joins TRBV5-4 and TRBJ2-2; 7 bases match TRBD1. Per germline, CDR1 SGHNT and CDR2 YYREEE (reference sequence). The CDR3 length is 16 residues. V gave up 4 bases and J gave up 4 bases; unmatched junction bases: 10. The CDR3 region has the DNA TGTGCCAGCAGCCACGTTACACAGGGGTCCACCGGGGAGCTGTTTTTT. Amino acids: CASSHVTQGSTGELFF.

V is TRBV7-3 and J is TRBJ1-3; D remains unclear. CDR3 length equals 13 residues. CDR1 is SGHTA, CDR2 FQGTGA, per germline. Trimming removed 4 bases from V and 1 base from J, with 5 bases in between. The CDR3: CASSSTSGNTIYF. DNA for the CDR3: TGTGCCAGCAGCTCCACATCTGGAAACACCATATATTTT.

The genes are TRBV4-1 and TRBJ2-5, with a tentative D call TRBD1 (6 bases). Germline V gives CDR1 MGHRA, CDR2 YSYEKL. V lost 0 bases and J lost 4, with 9 bases in between. The CDR3 spans 14 residues. CDR3 residues: CASSQDLRGETQYF. In DNA, the CDR3 is TGCGCCAGCAGCCAAGACCTCAGGGGAGAGACCCAGTACTTC.

The chain joins TRBV19 to TRBJ2-2, with a tentative D call TRBD2 (5 bases). Germline V gives CDR1 LNHDA, CDR2 SQIVND (reference sequence). The CDR3 is made up of 16 amino acids. V was cut by 0 bases and J by 4 bases, with 12 bases left in between. DNA of the CDR3: TGTGCCAGTAGTATAGATAGATGGAGGAGCACCGGGGAGCTGTTTTTT. Residues: CASSIDRWRSTGELFF.

This chain connects TRBV4-1 to TRBJ2-1; 9 bases are shared with TRBD2. Trimming took 4 bases from V and 6 from J; bases not matched to a gene: 10. Germline CDR1 and CDR2: MGHRA and YSYEKL. The CDR3 sequence is 16 residues long. CDR3 amino acids: CASSRLGSGGRNEQFF. DNA of the CDR3: TGCGCCAGCAGCCGCCTAGGGAGCGGGGGGCGCAATGAGCAGTTCTTC.

The chain carries TRBV7-2 and TRBJ1-2; possibly TRBD1 for D (5 bases). The CDR3 spans 16 residues. Germline V gene sequence: CDR1 SGHTA, CDR2 FQGNSA. Trimming stripped 2 bases from V and 0 bases from J, with 13 bases between. The CDR3 is CASSLPRASANYGYTF. CDR3 coding DNA: TGTGCCAGCAGCTTACCCAGGGCCTCAGCTAACTATGGCTACACCTTC.

This chain uses TRBV5-5 with TRBJ2-3; 8 bases line up with TRBD2. There are 16 residues in the CDR3. Looked up from germline, CDR1 is SGHKS and CDR2 is YYEKEE (reference sequence). Trimming took 7 bases from V and 6 from J; bases not matched to a gene: 16. The CDR3 loop is CASGRPPNSGVDTQYF. The CDR3, as DNA: TGTGCCAGCGGAAGACCACCTAATAGCGGGGTGGATACGCAGTATTTT. The full variable domain, its missing parts supplied by reference TRBV5-5 and TRBJ2-3, is DAGVTQSPTHLIKTRGQQVTLRCSPISGHKSVSWYQQVLGQGPQFIFQYYEKEERGRGNFPDRFSARQFPNYSSELNVNALLLGDSALYLCASGRPPNSGVDTQYFGPGTRLTVL.

J is TRBJ1-4 and V is TRBV5-1; TRBD1 aligns across 7 bases. Unmatched junction bases numbered 6, after V lost 1 base and J lost 6 bases. The CDR3 runs to 15 residues. Germline V gene data show CDR1 as SGHRS and CDR2 as YFSETQ. CDR3 amino acids: CASSLQPGGDEKLFF. The CDR3 coding sequence is TGCGCCAGCAGCTTGCAACCAGGGGGTGATGAAAAACTGTTTTTT.

The chain is built from TRBV6-2 or TRBV6-3 and TRBJ2-2; 9 bases line up with TRBD2. CDR1 and CDR2 from the germline V gene are MNHEY and SVGEGT. The CDR3 has 15 residues. The trim removed 4 bases at V and 5 bases at J, leaving 5 bases unmatched. The CDR3 DNA follows: TGTGCCAGCAGTTTAGCGGGAGTCGGGACCGGGGAGCTGTTTTTT. Amino acids: CASSLAGVGTGELFF.

This clone has just one count. The chain carries TRBV27 and TRBJ1-4; 7 nucleotides line up with TRBD1. V shed 3 bases, J shed 6 bases, and the junction held 7 bases outside the gene matches. CDR1 is MNHEY and CDR2 is SMNVEV in the germline V gene (reference sequence). The CDR3 runs 15 residues. The CDR3: CASSLGAGTDEKLFF. In DNA, the CDR3 is TGTGCCAGCAGTTTGGGGGCCGGGACAGATGAAAAACTGTTTTTT.

The chain recombines TRBV3-1 (or the pseudogene TRBV3-2) with TRBJ1-1; no definite D call. Germline CDR1 LGHDT, CDR2 YNNKEL (reference sequence). The CDR3 has 12 amino acids. V was pared by 4 bases and J by 11 bases, with 14 bases between. The CDR3 nucleotides are TGTGCCAGCAGCCTTGGGAGGATGGGGGCTTTCTTT. Translating it yields CASSLGRMGAFF.

The V call is TRBV4-3, the J call TRBJ1-2, with D possibly TRBD1 on 5 matching bases. V was shortened by 0 bases and J by 1 base, with 9 bases between the two germline ends. CDR1 LGHNA and CDR2 YSLEER come from the germline V gene. The CDR3 consists of 15 residues. CDR3 loop: CASSQDDSFNYGYTF. The CDR3 nucleotides read TGCGCCAGCAGCCAAGATGACAGCTTTAACTATGGCTACACCTTC.

CDR3 in DNA: TGTGCCAGCAGTTCGGGACTAGCGCGAACCTACGAGCAGTACTTC. Translation: CASSSGLARTYEQYF. The genes are TRBV6-5 and TRBJ2-7; 10 positions match TRBD2. This CDR3 has 15 amino acids. Trimming removed 4 bases from V and 2 bases from J; junction bases left unmatched: 5. Germline V gene sequence: CDR1 MNHEY, CDR2 SVGAGI.

The rearrangement joins TRBV6-2 or TRBV6-3 to TRBJ2-3, with no clear D. This CDR3 has 11 amino acids. Between the trimmed V and J ends, which lost 2 bases and 6 bases, there was a span of 3 bases. Germline CDR1 is MNHEY and CDR2 is SVGEGT. CDR3 nucleotide sequence: TGTGCCAGCAGTTACGGCGATACGCAGTATTTT. Its protein is CASSYGDTQYF.

This chain connects TRBV5-1 to TRBJ2-7, with D uncertain. The germline V and J ends were trimmed by 0 bases and 0 bases, with 4 bases remaining between them. The CDR3 is made up of 13 amino acids. Germline CDR1 is SGHRS and CDR2 is YFSETQ. CDR3 DNA sequence: TGCGCCAGCAGCTTGGACAACTCCTACGAGCAGTACTTC. Encoded protein: CASSLDNSYEQYF.

The chain recombines TRBV11-2 with TRBJ2-2; the D gene is possibly TRBD1 (7 bases). The germline V gene encodes CDR1 SGHAT and CDR2 FQNNGV. This CDR3 has 16 amino acids. V was trimmed by 2 bases and J by 2 bases, leaving 12 bases between them. CDR3 residues: CASSLRRDSNTGELFF. Written as DNA, the CDR3 is TGTGCCAGCAGCTTACGGAGGGACAGTAACACCGGGGAGCTGTTTTTT.

The rearrangement joins TRBV5-4 to TRBJ2-3; 7 bases agree with TRBD2. CDR1 and CDR2 from the germline V gene are SGHNT and YYREEE (reference sequence). The CDR3 loop spans 15 amino acids. The junction had 11 bases not matched to a gene; V was cut back by 4 bases and J by 6 bases. The CDR3 DNA sequence: TGTGCCAGCAGCCAAACGGCGGGAGAAGGGGATACGCAGTATTTT. Protein sequence: CASSQTAGEGDTQYF.

This chain uses TRBV10-3 with TRBJ2-7, with 12 bases that match TRBD1. Per the germline V gene, CDR1 is ENHRY and CDR2 is SYGVKD. J lost 4 bases, V lost 6 bases, and 7 bases had no gene match. This CDR3 region has 15 residues. The chain's CDR3 is CAIRTGTGGQYEQYF. For the CDR3, the DNA is TGTGCCATCAGAACCGGGACAGGGGGCCAATACGAGCAGTACTTC.